The text below deals with one T cell receptor beta chain. Antigen unknown. This record comes from a study of cytomegalovirus exposure and HLA in healthy donors. Notes on the study in general: The listing of fewer than 200 TCR beta chains classed them as cytomegalovirus-associated. The TCR clusters that emerged in the first cohort tended, a later analysis found, to co-occur in the 120 or so validation repertoires. While the bulk of TCR sequences proved rare, some public TCRs turned up in many donors.

Generated by immunoSEQ multiplex PCR, the TCRdb table keeps only in-frame clones and is missing some. The sample lists some 290,000 clones; 88% were seen once. CDR1 and CDR2 from the germline V gene are SSHAT and FNYEAQ (reference sequence). The CDR3 is 14 residues long. The V end was cut by 5 bases, the J end by 4 bases, with 14 bases between. The chain joins TRBV7-7 to TRBJ2-5; no clear D gene. This clonotype originated in a man between 25 and 39 years old in good health and CMV-seronegative. Sequencing was carried out using PBMCs. The CDR3 coding sequence is TGTGCCAGCAGCCCTCAAGTTGGCCGAGAGACCCAGTACTTC. Its protein is CASSPQVGRETQYF.